The source of this TCR beta chain is a study of HIV-infected patients and healthy controls. Trimming removed 6 bases from V and 3 bases from J, with 17 bases in between. The CDR3 extends over 15 amino acids. CDR1 and CDR2 (germline): MNHEY, SMNVEV (reference sequence). This clonotype was picked up many times. Its antigen is unknown. Study-level results: With just sixteen HIV-infected individuals processed, the findings' generality was considered strongly limited. HIV+ repertoires were severely depleted of MAIT alpha-chain CDR3s, unlike healthy controls.

cDNA was made from approximately 500 ng RNA using alpha and beta constant primers. Using multiplexing indices, alpha and beta chain libraries were generated apart by chain-specific third strand synthesis. A single record per CDR3 protein comes from TCRdb applying MiXCR to the 5' RACE reads. This sample carries 20,000 to 30,000 distinct CDR3 sequences, more than 7.5% of them seen once, and the ten largest clones take approximately 4%. No cell fractionation was done, so the repertoire covers all unsorted peripheral blood T cells. The TCR was taken from an adult in good health. Sequencing was performed on blood. The gene calls are TRBV27 and TRBJ1-2; TRBD1 might be the D (5 bases). The CDR3 DNA reads as TGTGCCAGCAGGCCGGGCGGGGCCTCAGACTATGGCTACACCTTC. Translating it yields CASRPGGASDYGYTF.